This TCR beta chain was captured in a study of molecular identifiers for immune sequencing clone quantification. For the study at large: Four of five splits of RNA from approximately 20,000 or 100,000 naive CD8 cells were sequenced in replicates. The study, taken as a whole, reports: Among about a million naive cells, as was reported, spiked Jurkat TCR RNA from one cell was detectable. Effector cells had over 98% of their molecules in clones above 20 RNA copies, while naive cells had under 1%.

This clonotype was detected ten times or more. The antigen is undetermined. A junction end diverges from the germline sequence, so it may reflect a read error. TCRdb reanalysed the PCR reads using MiXCR and keeps one entry per CDR3 protein. The data contain roughly 630,000 distinct CDR3 sequences, roughly 25% of them seen just once; the ten biggest clones take up 0.7% to 0.95%. CDR3 length: 13 residues. Germline V CDR1 and CDR2: MNHNY, SVGAGI (reference sequence). As CD8+CD4-CCR7+CD45RA+ cells, naive CD8 T cells were sorted. This receptor was identified in a human donor in good health. Some libraries in this study had Jurkat cell RNA spiked in. The J gene is TRBJ2-2, the V gene TRBV6-6; D uncertain. The sample comprised naive CD8+ T cells from blood, with Jurkat cell RNA spiked in. Noted subset: FACS-sorted CD8+CD4-CCR7+CD45RA+ naive T cells. The CDR3 DNA reads as TGTGCCAGCATCTATGGGAACCCCGGGGAGCTGTTTTTT. This encodes CASIYGNPGELFF.